This T cell receptor (beta chain) came from a study of control samples from healthy donors and cancer patients. The ends were cut back, 5 bases at V and 0 bases at J, with 8 bases in the middle. Germline lookup yields CDR1 MNHNY and CDR2 SVGAGI (reference sequence). The CDR3 loop spans 15 amino acids. Method: immunoSEQ multiplex PCR; TCRdb's copy keeps in-frame clones and lacks some. The sample comprises about 410,000 clones, approximately 90% of which are singletons, and 5% to 8% rests with the top ten. The sample was PBMCs. This chain joins TRBV6-6 and TRBJ2-6; D is perhaps TRBD1 (6 bases). This receptor was identified in a man aged 40-55 years with head and neck cancer. DNA for the CDR3: TGTGCCAGCAGTGTAGGGGGCTCTGGGGCCAACGTCCTGACTTTC. It is translated as CASSVGGSGANVLTF.